Below, 10 T cell receptor beta chains from the same sample are listed, as sequenced in a study of control samples from healthy donors and cancer patients. The data were produced by immunoSEQ multiplex PCR, yet TCRdb's version contains in-frame clones alone and is incomplete. Of 80,000 to 100,000 clones listed, 70% to 90% were seen once; the top ten hold 14%. Sequenced input: blood. The receptors shown here come from a man aged 30-40 years in good health.

The rearrangement links TRBV7-2 to TRBJ2-3; either TRBD1 or TRBD2 may supply D (5 bases each). Germline loops: CDR1 SGHTA, CDR2 FQGNSA. The CDR3 has 13 amino acids. V was clipped by 5 bases and J by 2 bases, with 8 bases between them. The CDR3 DNA follows: TGTGCCAGCAGCCTCGGGGCCACAGATACGCAGTATTTT. This encodes CASSLGATDTQYF.

The rearrangement joins TRBV3-1 (or the pseudogene TRBV3-2) to TRBJ1-6, with D unclear. The V gene lost 0 bases and the J gene lost 6 bases, with 12 bases spanning the gap. The CDR3 consists of 16 residues. Germline CDR1 LGHDT, CDR2 YNNKEL (reference sequence). The CDR3 nucleotides are TGTGCCAGCAGCCAAGATCTAGGACGGATTAATTCACCCCTCCACTTT. Its translation is CASSQDLGRINSPLHF.

V is TRBV28 and J is TRBJ1-6; D possibly corresponds to TRBD1 (6 bases). The CDR3 extends over 15 amino acids. Trimming left V 3 bases short and J 6 bases short, with 12 bases between. The germline gives CDR1 MDHEN, CDR2 SYDVKM. CDR3 bases: TGTGCCAGCAGTTTCGTCAGGGGAGGTAATTCACCCCTCCACTTT. This codes for CASSFVRGGNSPLHF.

V gene TRBV27 combines with J gene TRBJ1-1; D gene uncertain. Germline CDR1 MNHEY, CDR2 SMNVEV (reference sequence). Trimming cost V 0 bases and J 3 bases, with 8 bases left between them. The CDR3 loop spans 14 amino acids. CDR3 sequence reads: CASSLSYGDTEAFF. The CDR3 coding sequence is TGTGCCAGCAGTTTATCGTACGGGGACACTGAAGCTTTCTTT.

For the CDR3, the DNA is TGTGCCATCAGTGAGTTCGCAACCCTCGGGCACACTGAAGCTTTCTTT. Translating it yields CAISEFATLGHTEAFF. This sequence joins TRBV10-3 and TRBJ1-1; D gene unclear. V lost 1 base, J lost 3 bases, and 15 bases lay in between. This CDR3 region has 16 residues. Germline assignment: CDR1 ENHRY and CDR2 SYGVKD.

In DNA form, the CDR3 reads TGTGCCAGCCGACGGGAGACCTACGAGCAGTACTTC. Residues: CASRRETYEQYF. The chain employs TRBV5-6 and TRBJ2-7; perhaps TRBD2 as D (6 bases). CDR3 length: 12 residues. Trimming removed 7 bases from V and 2 bases from J, with 10 bases in between. Germline V gives CDR1 SGHDT, CDR2 YYEEEE.

The rearrangement uses TRBV18 and TRBJ1-1; maybe TRBD1 (6 bases). The germline gives CDR1 KGHSH, CDR2 LQKENI. The CDR3 is 13 amino acids. V was clipped by 6 bases and J by 6 bases, with 14 bases between them. CDR3 DNA: TGTGCCAGCTCCCCAGTAGGGGGGTCTGAAGCTTTCTTT. Translated, it gives CASSPVGGSEAFF.

A few counts support this clone. The chain combines TRBV5-5 with TRBJ1-6, with TRBD1 matching over 10 bases. Germline assignment: CDR1 SGHKS and CDR2 YYEKEE (reference sequence). V shed 4 bases and J 10 bases; nucleotides not matched to a gene: 5. The CDR3 is 14 residues long. CDR3 region: CASSTGQGESPLHF. Here the CDR3 DNA reads TGTGCCAGCAGCACTGGACAGGGGGAATCACCCCTCCACTTT.

This chain links TRBV19 with TRBJ1-1; 12 nucleotides line up with TRBD1. The V and J ends lost 5 bases and 1 base, in that order; junction bases with no gene match: 8. The germline V gene has CDR1 LNHDA and CDR2 SQIVND (reference sequence). CDR3 length: 17 residues. The CDR3 sequence: CASSPGDRGLQNTEAFF. The CDR3 DNA reads TGTGCCAGTAGTCCGGGGGACAGGGGGCTTCAGAACACTGAAGCTTTCTTT. The variable domain in full, completed from reference TRBV19 and TRBJ1-1, reads DGGITQSPKYLFRKEGQNVTLSCEQNLNHDAMYWYRQDPGQGLRLIYYSQIVNDFQKGDIAEGYSVSREKKESFPLTVTSAQKNPTAFYLCASSPGDRGLQNTEAFFGQGTRLTVV.

V usage is TRBV28 and J usage is TRBJ2-1; a weak D match, TRBD2 (5 bases). V was cut by 5 bases and J by 12 bases, with 14 bases left in between. This CDR3 comprises 12 residues. Germline loops: CDR1 MDHEN, CDR2 SYDVKM. The DNA of the CDR3 is TGTGCCAGCAGTACAATACTAGAGGGGCAGTTCTTC. Protein sequence: CASSTILEGQFF.